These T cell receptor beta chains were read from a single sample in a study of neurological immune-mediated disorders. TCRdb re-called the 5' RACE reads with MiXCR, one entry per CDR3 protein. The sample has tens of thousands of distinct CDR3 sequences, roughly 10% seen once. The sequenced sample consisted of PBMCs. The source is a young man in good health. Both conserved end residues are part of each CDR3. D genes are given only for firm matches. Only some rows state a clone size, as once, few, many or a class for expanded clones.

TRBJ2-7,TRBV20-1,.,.,TGCAGTGCTAGAGAGGGGGGACCCTACGAGCAGTACTTC,CSAREGGPYEQYF
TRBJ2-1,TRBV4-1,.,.,.,CASSPQEGDEKLFFGSGTYNEQFF
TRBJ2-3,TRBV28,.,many,TGTGCCAGCAACTTGGCGGGGAGCACAGATACGCAGTATTTT,CASNLAGSTDTQYF
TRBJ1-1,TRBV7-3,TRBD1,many,TGTGCCAGCAGCTCGGACAGGGGGCCTGAAGCTTTCTTT,CASSSDRGPEAFF
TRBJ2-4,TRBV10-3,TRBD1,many,TGTGCCATCAGCGAAGGGACAGGGGACATTCAGTACTTC,CAISEGTGDIQYF
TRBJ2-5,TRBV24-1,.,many,TGTGCCACCAGTGATTTTAGGGGAGAAGAGACCCAGTACTTC,CATSDFRGEETQYF
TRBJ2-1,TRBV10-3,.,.,TGTGCCATCAGTGGTAGGGAGAGAGGCTTCAATGAGCAGTTCTTC,CAISGRERGFNEQFF
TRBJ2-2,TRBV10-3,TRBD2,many,TGTGCCATCACTCCGGCTAAAGCGGGAGGGGACACCGGGGAGCTGTTTTTT,CAITPAKAGGDTGELFF
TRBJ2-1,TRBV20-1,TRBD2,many,TGCAGTGCTAGAGATTTCAGCTCTAGCGGGAGTCGGAATGAGCAGTTCTTC,CSARDFSSSGSRNEQFF
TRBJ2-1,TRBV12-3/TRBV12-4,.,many,TGTGCCAGCAGTTTAAATGAGCAGTTCTTC,CASSLNEQFF
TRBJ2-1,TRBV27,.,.,TGTGCCACGTGGATTATCGGCTACAATGAGCAGTTCTTC,CATWIIGYNEQFF
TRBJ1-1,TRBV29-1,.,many,TGCAGCGTTTCGAGGGACACTGAAGCTTTCTTT,CSVSRDTEAFF
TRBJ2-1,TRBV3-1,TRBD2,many,TGTGCCAGCAGCCAAGAACAACTAGCGAGTGGGAATGAGCAGTTCTTC,CASSQEQLASGNEQFF
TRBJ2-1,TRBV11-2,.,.,TGTGCCAGCAGCTTAGGGGTCCCGGGGTTGAATGAGCAGTTCTTC,CASSLGVPGLNEQFF
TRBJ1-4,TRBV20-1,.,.,TGCAGTGCTAGCAACCCTGCAACTAATGAAAAACTGTTTTTT,CSASNPATNEKLFF
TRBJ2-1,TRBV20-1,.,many,TGCAGTGCTGGCCGGGACTTTTACAATGAGCAGTTCTTC,CSAGRDFYNEQFF
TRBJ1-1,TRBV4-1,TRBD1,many,TGCGCCAGCAGCCGCGGGGGCCTTCACGTAACAGGGGGCACTGAAGCTTTCTTT,CASSRGGLHVTGGTEAFF
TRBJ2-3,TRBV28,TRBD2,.,TGTGCCAGCAGTCCTCTGAGGGGACTAGCGGGAGGAGTTGCTAGCACAGATACGCAGTATTTT,CASSPLRGLAGGVASTDTQYF
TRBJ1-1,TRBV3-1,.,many,TGTGCCAGCAGCCAAGACAGGGAAGCTTTCTTT,CASSQDREAFF
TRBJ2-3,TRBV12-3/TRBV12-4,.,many,TGTGCCAGCAGTTGGGGGGCAGATACGCAGTATTTT,CASSWGADTQYF
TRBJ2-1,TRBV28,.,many,TGTGCCAGCACCCAGAATAAGCATGAGCAGTTCTTC,CASTQNKHEQFF
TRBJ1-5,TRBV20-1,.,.,TGCAGTGCTTCGGACAGCTTCAATCAGCCCCAGCATTTT,CSASDSFNQPQHF
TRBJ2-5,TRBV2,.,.,TGTGCCACTAAGTCTGCACCCCAAGAGACCCAGTACTTC,CATKSAPQETQYF
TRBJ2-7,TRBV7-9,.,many,TGTGCCAGCGACGGATCGGCACCGGGCTACGAGCAGTACTTC,CASDGSAPGYEQYF
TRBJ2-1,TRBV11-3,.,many,TGTGCCAGCAGCTTAGGATTTACTTCCAATGAGCAGTTCTTC,CASSLGFTSNEQFF
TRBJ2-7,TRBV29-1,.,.,TGCAGCGGCGGGACTTTCTCCTACGAGCAGTACTTC,CSGGTFSYEQYF
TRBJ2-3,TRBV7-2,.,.,TGTGCCAGCAGCCTAAAGGCGGGTCCAGATACGCAGTATTTT,CASSLKAGPDTQYF
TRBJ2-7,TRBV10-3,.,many,TGTGCCATCAGTGGGACCGAAAGAACCTACGAGCAGTACTTC,CAISGTERTYEQYF
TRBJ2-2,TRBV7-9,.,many,TGTGCCAGCAGCCCACAGGGAGGCACCGGGGAGCTGTTTTTT,CASSPQGGTGELFF
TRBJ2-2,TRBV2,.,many,TGTGCCAGCGTAGTGTACCCGAACACCGGGGAGCTGTTTTTT,CASVVYPNTGELFF
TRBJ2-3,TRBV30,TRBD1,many,TGTGCCTGGAGCAGGGGGCTGTCCACAGATACGCAGTATTTT,CAWSRGLSTDTQYF
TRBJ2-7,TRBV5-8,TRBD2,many,TGTGCCAGCAATCTCCCGCCGGAACTAGCGGGAGCCGAGCAGTACTTC,CASNLPPELAGAEQYF